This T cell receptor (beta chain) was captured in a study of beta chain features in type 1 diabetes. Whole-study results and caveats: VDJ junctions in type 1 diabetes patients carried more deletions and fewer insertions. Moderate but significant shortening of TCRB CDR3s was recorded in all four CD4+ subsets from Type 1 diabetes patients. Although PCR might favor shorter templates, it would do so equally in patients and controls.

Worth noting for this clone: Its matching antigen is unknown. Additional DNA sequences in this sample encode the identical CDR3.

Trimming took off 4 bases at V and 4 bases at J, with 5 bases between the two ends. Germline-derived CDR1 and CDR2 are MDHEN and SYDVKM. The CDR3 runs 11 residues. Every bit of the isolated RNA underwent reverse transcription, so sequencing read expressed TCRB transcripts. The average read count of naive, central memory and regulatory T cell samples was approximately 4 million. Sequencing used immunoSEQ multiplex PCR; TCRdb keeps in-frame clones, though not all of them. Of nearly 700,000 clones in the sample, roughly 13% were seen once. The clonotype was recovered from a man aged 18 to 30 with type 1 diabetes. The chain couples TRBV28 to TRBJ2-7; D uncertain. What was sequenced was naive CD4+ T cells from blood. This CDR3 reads CASSSPYEQYF. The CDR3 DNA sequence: TGTGCCAGCAGTTCCCCTTACGAGCAGTACTTC.